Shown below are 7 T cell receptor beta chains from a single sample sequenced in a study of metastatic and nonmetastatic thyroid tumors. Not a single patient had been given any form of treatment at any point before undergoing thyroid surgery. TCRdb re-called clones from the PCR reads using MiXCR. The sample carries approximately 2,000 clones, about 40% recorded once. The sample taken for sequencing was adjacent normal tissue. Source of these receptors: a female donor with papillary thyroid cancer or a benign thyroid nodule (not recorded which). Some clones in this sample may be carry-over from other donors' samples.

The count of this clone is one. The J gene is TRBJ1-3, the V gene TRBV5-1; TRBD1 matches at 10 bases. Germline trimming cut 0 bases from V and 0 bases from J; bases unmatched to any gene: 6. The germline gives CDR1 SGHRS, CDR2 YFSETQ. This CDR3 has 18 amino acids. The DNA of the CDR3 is TGCGCCAGCAGCTTGGATGGGACAGGGGCCTTCTCTGGAAACACCATATATTTT. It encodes CASSLDGTGAFSGNTIYF.

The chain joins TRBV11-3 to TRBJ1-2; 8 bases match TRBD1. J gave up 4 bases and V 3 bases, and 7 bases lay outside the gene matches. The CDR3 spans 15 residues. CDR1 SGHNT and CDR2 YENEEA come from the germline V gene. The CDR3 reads CASSFSTGAAYGYTF. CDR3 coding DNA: TGTGCCAGCAGCTTTTCGACAGGGGCGGCCTATGGCTACACCTTC.

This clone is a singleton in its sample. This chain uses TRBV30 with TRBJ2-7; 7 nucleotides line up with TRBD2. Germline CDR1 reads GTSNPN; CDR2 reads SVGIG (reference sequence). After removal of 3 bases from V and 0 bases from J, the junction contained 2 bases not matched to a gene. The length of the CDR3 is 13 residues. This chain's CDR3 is CAWRRGGSYEQYF. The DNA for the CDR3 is TGTGCCTGGAGACGCGGGGGCTCCTACGAGCAGTACTTC.

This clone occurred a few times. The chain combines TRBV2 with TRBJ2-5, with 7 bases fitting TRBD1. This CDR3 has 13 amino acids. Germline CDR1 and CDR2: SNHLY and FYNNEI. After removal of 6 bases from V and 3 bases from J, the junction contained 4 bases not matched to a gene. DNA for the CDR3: TGTGCCAGCAGAAAGGGGGCCGAAGAGACCCAGTACTTC. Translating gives CASRKGAEETQYF.

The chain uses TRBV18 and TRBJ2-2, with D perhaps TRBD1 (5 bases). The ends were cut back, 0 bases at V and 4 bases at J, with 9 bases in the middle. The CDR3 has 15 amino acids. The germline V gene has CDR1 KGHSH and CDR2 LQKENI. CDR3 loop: CASSPPQGSTGELFF. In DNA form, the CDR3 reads TGTGCCAGCTCACCACCGCAGGGCAGCACCGGGGAGCTGTTTTTT.

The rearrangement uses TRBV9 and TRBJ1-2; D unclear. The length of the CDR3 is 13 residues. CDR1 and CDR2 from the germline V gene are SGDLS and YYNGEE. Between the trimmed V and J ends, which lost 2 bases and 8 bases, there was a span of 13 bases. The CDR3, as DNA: TGTGCCAGCAGCGTCTCGGGTGGAGGGGGCTACACCTTC. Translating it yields CASSVSGGGGYTF.

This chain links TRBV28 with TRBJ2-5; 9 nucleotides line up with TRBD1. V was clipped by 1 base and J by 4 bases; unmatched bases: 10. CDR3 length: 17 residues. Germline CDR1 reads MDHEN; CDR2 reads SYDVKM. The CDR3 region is CASSLYPDRGRVETQYF. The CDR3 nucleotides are TGTGCCAGCAGTTTATACCCGGACAGGGGCAGGGTAGAGACCCAGTACTTC.